A single T cell receptor (beta chain) is shown here with its context. One end of the junction is discordant with germline, which a read error may explain. CDR1 SGHTA and CDR2 FQGNSA come from the germline V gene. The CDR3 is 13 amino acids. This entry is derived from a study of OX40 agonist ivuxolimab in advanced cancers. About the research overall: Dose-escalation subjects each had hepatocellular carcinoma, melanoma, renal cell or head and neck cancer. Three patients had partial responses: one hepatocellular carcinoma, two cutaneous melanoma.

The table came from immunoSEQ multiplex PCR; TCRdb's copy has only in-frame clones and leaves some out. The data contain about 76,000 clones, 70% to 90% of them seen just once; the ten biggest clones take up around 2%. The material sequenced was CD4+ or CD8+ T cells sorted from blood, taken in a trial of the OX40 agonist ivuxolimab. J is TRBJ1-1 and V is TRBV7-2; D may be TRBD1 (5 bases). The source is an adult with an advanced solid tumor such as melanoma, head and neck, liver or kidney cancer. The CDR3 DNA follows: TGTGCCGGCAGCTTAGGGGATGGCCGTGAAGCTTTCTTT. Translation gives CAGSLGDGREAFF. The whole variable domain, remainder taken from reference TRBV7-2 and TRBJ1-1, is GAGVSQSPSNKVTEKGKDVELRCDPISGHTALYWYRQSLGQGLEFLIYFQGNSAPDKSGLPSDRFSAERTGGSVSTLTIQRTQQEDSAVYLCAGSLGDGREAFFGQGTRLTVV.